These T cell receptor beta chains were read from a single sample in a study of human thymus T cells. Clones were read by immunoSEQ multiplex PCR, and TCRdb kept only the in-frame ones, dropping some. This sample has tens of thousands of clones, with 90% to 95% found just once. The sample taken for sequencing was blood. The receptors originated from a boy under three years old with a congenital heart defect but otherwise immunologically healthy. Both conserved end residues are part of each CDR3. Each record gives: D gene, V gene, clone size, J gene, CDR3 DNA, CDR3 protein. A D gene is named only where the DNA matches it firmly. Rows may omit the clone size; those that give it use once, few, many or a size class.

.,TRBV18,.,TRBJ2-2,TGTGCCAGCTCACAGGGACGGCCTAACACCGGGGAGCTGTTTTTT,CASSQGRPNTGELFF
.,TRBV9,.,TRBJ2-1,TGTGCCAGCAGCCCAGACCCTTCCCTCGGGTCCTACAATGAGCAGTTCTTC,CASSPDPSLGSYNEQFF
TRBD1,TRBV6-5,.,TRBJ1-2,TGTGCCAGCAGTCGACAGGGCCCCAATGGCTACACCTTC,CASSRQGPNGYTF
.,TRBV4-1,.,TRBJ2-7,TGCGCCAGCAGCCAATCCCAGGGGGGGTACGAGCAGTACTTC,CASSQSQGGYEQYF
.,TRBV6-5,.,TRBJ2-7,TGTGCCAGCAGTTACTCCTCAGGGGAGGCCTACGAGCAGTACTTC,CASSYSSGEAYEQYF
.,TRBV19,.,TRBJ2-2,TGTGCCAGTAGTATAGGGGGGACCGGGGAGCTGTTTTTT,CASSIGGTGELFF
.,TRBV25-1,.,TRBJ2-3,TGTGCCAGCAGTTTCATCAGCACAGATACGCAGTATTTT,CASSFISTDTQYF
.,TRBV28,.,TRBJ2-7,TGTGCCAGCAGTGTAAGATACCGGAGCTCCTACGAGCAGTACTTC,CASSVRYRSSYEQYF
.,TRBV7-9,.,TRBJ2-3,TGTGCCAGCAGCTTAGCTAGCACAGATACGCAGTATTTT,CASSLASTDTQYF
TRBD2,TRBV11-2,.,TRBJ2-1,TGTGCCAGCAGCTTGGGTGTCGAGCGGGGCTACAATGAGCAGTTCTTC,CASSLGVERGYNEQFF
.,TRBV5-1,.,TRBJ1-5,TGCGCCAGCAGCTTGAGGCAGGGCGATCAGCCCCAGCATTTT,CASSLRQGDQPQHF
TRBD1,TRBV19,.,TRBJ1-2,TGTGCCAGTAAGGACCTGGGACAGGGGGAATATGGCTACACCTTC,CASKDLGQGEYGYTF
.,TRBV7-2,.,TRBJ1-2,TGTGCCAGCAGCCAAAGAGACTATGGCTACACCTTC,CASSQRDYGYTF
TRBD2,TRBV9,.,TRBJ2-5,TGTGCCAGCAGCGTAGGACTAGCGGGGGGGCCAGAGACCCAGTACTTC,CASSVGLAGGPETQYF
.,TRBV9,.,TRBJ2-3,TGTGCCAGTACGCTATCGGGGCGTAGCACAGATACGCAGTATTTT,CASTLSGRSTDTQYF
.,TRBV6-5,.,TRBJ2-1,TGTGCCAGCAGGGGGACGGTAGAGCAGTTCTTC,CASRGTVEQFF
.,TRBV7-9,.,TRBJ2-6,TGTGCCATATTTCAGGGGTTTGGGGCCAACGTCCTGACTTTC,CAIFQGFGANVLTF
.,TRBV5-1,.,TRBJ2-7,TGCGCCAGCAGTTGGAGGGGGCCCCCAACCTACGAGCAGTACTTC,CASSWRGPPTYEQYF
.,TRBV20-1,.,TRBJ2-7,TGCAGTGCTGGAGACGGATACGAGCAGTACTTC,CSAGDGYEQYF
.,TRBV6-1,once,TRBJ1-4,TGTGCCAGCAGTGAATTTAGTGGGAGAGAAAAACTGTTTTTT,CASSEFSGREKLFF
TRBD1,TRBV5-4,.,TRBJ2-1,TGTGCCAGCAGCTTGGTGGGCAGGGGGCGCTACAATGAGCAGTTCTTC,CASSLVGRGRYNEQFF
.,TRBV2,.,TRBJ1-3,TGTGCCAGCAGCGTTGGCAGGGGCCTCGGAAACACCATATATTTT,CASSVGRGLGNTIYF
.,TRBV11-2,.,TRBJ2-5,TGTGCCAGCAGCTTATTTCGTGAGACCCAGTACTTC,CASSLFRETQYF
.,TRBV30,.,TRBJ1-1,TGTGCCTGGAGTGTACTACGGGAAGCTTTCTTT,CAWSVLREAFF
.,TRBV6-5,.,TRBJ1-2,TGTGCCAGCTTTAGGCGGGATCTCGCGGGAGGCTACACCTTC,CASFRRDLAGGYTF
TRBD2,TRBV11-2,.,TRBJ2-1,TGTGCCAGCAGCTTAGATCCACTAGCGGGGGACAATGAGCAGTTCTTC,CASSLDPLAGDNEQFF
.,TRBV30,.,TRBJ1-5,TGTGCCTGGAGTGTACGAGTTGGCAGGAATAGCAATCAGCCCCAGCATTTT,CAWSVRVGRNSNQPQHF
TRBD1,TRBV5-4,.,TRBJ1-2,TGTGCCAGCAGCTTTGGGACAGGGGGGGACTATGGCTACACCTTC,CASSFGTGGDYGYTF
.,TRBV9,.,TRBJ2-7,TGTGCCAGCAACAGGGAAGGTTCCTACGAGCAGTACTTC,CASNREGSYEQYF
TRBD1,TRBV4-1,.,TRBJ2-1,TGTGCCAGCAGCCGGGACAGGGGTGAGCAGTTCTTC,CASSRDRGEQFF
.,TRBV9,.,TRBJ1-5,TGTGCCAGCAGCGAGGGGGGCCAAGGTAATCAGCCCCAGCATTTT,CASSEGGQGNQPQHF
.,TRBV5-4,.,TRBJ1-2,TGTGCCAGCAGCTTGGCCGGACGCTATGGCTACACCTTC,CASSLAGRYGYTF
TRBD2,TRBV29-1,.,TRBJ2-5,TGCAGCGCCAGAACTAGCGGGAGGGCGGCAGAGACCCAGTACTTC,CSARTSGRAAETQYF
.,TRBV7-6,once,TRBJ2-3,TGTGCCAGCAGCCGGCGATCAGATACGCAGTATTTT,CASSRRSDTQYF
.,TRBV7-8,.,TRBJ2-7,TGTGCCAGCAGCTTAGCCGGGGGCTACGAGCAGTACTTC,CASSLAGGYEQYF
.,TRBV5-4,.,TRBJ2-5,TGTGCCAGCAGCTTGGGGCAGGGAGAGACCCAGTACTTC,CASSLGQGETQYF
TRBD1,TRBV6-1,.,TRBJ2-5,TGTGCCAGCAGGTGGACAGGGCGGGAGACCCAGTACTTC,CASRWTGRETQYF
TRBD2,TRBV6-6,.,TRBJ2-1,TGTGCCAGCAGTTGGACTAGCGGGGGGGCCAATGAGCAGTTCTTC,CASSWTSGGANEQFF
TRBD2,TRBV2,.,TRBJ2-1,TGTGCCAGCAGTGAAGCGCCCCCTAGCGGGGCGACCTACAATGAGCAGTTCTTC,CASSEAPPSGATYNEQFF
.,TRBV11-3,.,TRBJ2-7,TGTGCCAGCAGCTCTTCAGGGGCCGAGCAGTACTTC,CASSSSGAEQYF
.,TRBV6-1,.,TRBJ2-7,TGTGCCAGCAGTGAGAGGGGGGGGCAGTTCTACGAGCAGTACTTC,CASSERGGQFYEQYF
.,TRBV6-4,.,TRBJ1-3,TGTGCCAGCAGTCCTAAAAACAGAGGGGGGCTGTGTACCATATATTTT,CASSPKNRGGLCTIYF
.,TRBV5-1,.,TRBJ1-2,TGCGCCAGCAGCCTACAGGGTACATGGATGGATGGCTACACCTTC,CASSLQGTWMDGYTF